This TCR beta chain emerged from a study of blood T cell repertoires in COVID-19. Overall study context: Spain, Italy and the United States supplied samples that represented acute and convalescent COVID-19.

The data were produced by immunoSEQ multiplex PCR, yet TCRdb's version contains in-frame clones alone and is incomplete. The data contain around 250,000 clones, roughly nine tenths of them singletons. Trimming removed 1 base from V and 8 bases from J, with 18 bases in between. The CDR3 contains 16 residues. The V gene's germline CDR1 is MNHEY and CDR2 SMNVEV (reference sequence). The receptor's source is a woman aged 40 to 50 who had recovered from COVID-19. This chain links TRBV27 with TRBJ2-1; TRBD2 might be the D (6 bases). The sample comprised peripheral blood. CDR3 coding DNA: TGTGCCAGCAGTTTATACGGCGGGAAATCTTCCGATGAGCAGTTCTTC. Its translation is CASSLYGGKSSDEQFF.